These T cell receptor beta chains were read from a single sample in a study of beta chain features in type 1 diabetes. Here immunoSEQ multiplex PCR was the method, and the copy in TCRdb shows in-frame clones only, minus some. Counted here are about 370,000 clones, around a tenth occurring once; the ten biggest clones make up about 0.63%. Sequences were obtained from central memory CD4+ T cells from blood. The receptors here all came from a young man with type 1 diabetes. Both conserved end residues are part of each CDR3. Fields, in order: V gene, clone size, D gene, J gene, CDR3 DNA, CDR3 protein. A D gene is named only where the DNA matches it firmly. Clone size is given for some rows only: seen once, a few or many times, or a class if the clone is expanded.

TRBV19	few	-	TRBJ2-5	TGTGCCAGTAGTGTTACAGGCCAAGAGACCCAGTACTTC	CASSVTGQETQYF
TRBV5-6	-	-	TRBJ1-1	TGTGCCAGCAGCCCGGGCCCCGGCCGCACTGAAGCTTTCTTT	CASSPGPGRTEAFF
TRBV21-1	few	-	TRBJ2-4	TGTGCCTCCGGACAGAGCAAAAACATTCAGTACTTC	CASGQSKNIQYF
TRBV15	few	-	TRBJ2-1	TGTGCCACCAGCAGAGATAATGAGGGACGTCATGAGCAGTTCTTC	CATSRDNEGRHEQFF
TRBV21-1	few	-	TRBJ2-7	TGTGCCAGCAGTCGCGACAGGCCACCTTCGAGCTCCTACGAGCAGTACTTC	CASSRDRPPSSSYEQYF
TRBV5-1	-	TRBD2	TRBJ2-1	TGCGCCAGCAGCTTGGGAATAGCGGGAGGGCCAGTGCATGAGCAGTTCTTC	CASSLGIAGGPVHEQFF
TRBV9	few	-	TRBJ1-4	TGTGCCAGCAGCCCAGGACGGCAACTATGGAATGAAAAACTGTTTTTT	CASSPGRQLWNEKLFF
TRBV9	few	-	TRBJ2-1	TGTGCCAGCAGCGTAGAGGGCGGGGATGAGCAGTTCTTC	CASSVEGGDEQFF
TRBV4-1	-	TRBD2	TRBJ2-1	TGCGCCAGCAGCCCCCCCGCGGGAGTGAATGAGCAGTTCTTC	CASSPPAGVNEQFF
TRBV30	few	-	TRBJ2-7	TGTGCCTGGAGTCCGGCGGTTAGCTCCTACGAGCAGTACTTC	CAWSPAVSSYEQYF
TRBV7-9	few	TRBD1	TRBJ1-4	TGTGCCAGCAGCTTATGGGACAGCATTAATGAAAAACTGTTTTTT	CASSLWDSINEKLFF
TRBV28	-	TRBD1	TRBJ1-5	TGTGCCAGCAGTCAACGGACAGGGGGGAATCAGCCCCAGCATTTT	CASSQRTGGNQPQHF
TRBV5-4	few	TRBD2	TRBJ2-1	TGTGCCAGCAGCCCGGTGAATAGCGGGAGCAATGAGCAGTTCTTC	CASSPVNSGSNEQFF
TRBV6-1	-	-	TRBJ2-7	TGTGCCAGCAGTGAACGGGGGCAGTCAATCCTCTCCTACGAGCAGTACTTC	CASSERGQSILSYEQYF
TRBV27	-	-	TRBJ2-2	TGTGCCAGCAGTCTTAGAGGGGCAGGGGTGATCGTGGCGAACACCGGGGAGCTGTTTTTT	CASSLRGAGVIVANTGELFF
TRBV6-5	few	TRBD1	TRBJ2-5	TGTGCCAGCAGTTATGGCAGGGGGCAGGCAGAGACCCAGTACTTC	CASSYGRGQAETQYF
TRBV6-1	few	-	TRBJ1-5	TGTGCCAGCACCGGGGGATCGGGCCAGCCCCAGCATTTT	CASTGGSGQPQHF
TRBV7-9	many	-	TRBJ1-2	TGTGCCAGCAGAGGAGGGGGAGTGGGCTACACCTTC	CASRGGGVGYTF
TRBV2	-	-	TRBJ2-1	TGTGCCAGCAGCGATCGCCGGGACAATGAGCAGTTCTTC	CASSDRRDNEQFF
TRBV21-1	few	-	TRBJ2-7	TGTGCCAGCACCCCCTACTCGAGGACAGACCCCTACGAGCAGTACTTC	CASTPYSRTDPYEQYF
TRBV19	few	-	TRBJ2-1	TGTGCCAGTAAAAACGGTCCCTTAGAACAACACAATGAGCAGTTCTTC	CASKNGPLEQHNEQFF
TRBV30	few	-	TRBJ1-4	TGTGCCTGGAGCAGGAGTAATGAAAAACTGTTTTTT	CAWSRSNEKLFF
TRBV28	many	-	TRBJ1-2	TGTGCCAGCAGTTTACGCCTCTATGGCTACACCTTC	CASSLRLYGYTF
TRBV6-5	-	-	TRBJ1-4	TGTGCCAGCAGCCGTACGGGTAAACTGTTTTTT	CASSRTGKLFF
TRBV5-5	many	-	TRBJ2-1	TGTGCCAGCAGCTTGGTCGGACAGACAGACTACAATGAGCAGTTCTTC	CASSLVGQTDYNEQFF
TRBV5-1	-	-	TRBJ2-4	TGCGCCAGGCGACAGGGAGGATTAAAGAACATTCAGTACTTC	CARRQGGLKNIQYF
TRBV6-1	-	-	TRBJ1-2	TGTGCCAGCAGTGAAATGCAGGGCGGTGGCTACACCTTC	CASSEMQGGGYTF
TRBV5-5	few	-	TRBJ2-5	TGTGCCAGCAGCTTAGCAGAAGAGACCCAGTACTTC	CASSLAEETQYF
TRBV14	many	TRBD2	TRBJ2-1	TGTGCCAGCAGCCGTGGCGGGAGAGGCAATGAGCAGTTCTTC	CASSRGGRGNEQFF
TRBV5-1	few	-	TRBJ1-1	TGCGCCAGCAGGTGGGGCGGTGGAGAGAACACTGAAGCTTTCTTT	CASRWGGGENTEAFF
TRBV30	few	TRBD2	TRBJ2-3	TGTGCCTGGGACATTAGCGGGCTCCGCACAGATACGCAGTATTTT	CAWDISGLRTDTQYF
TRBV28	few	-	TRBJ2-3	TGTGCCAGCTCCCCCTACGTCACAGATACGCAGTATTTT	CASSPYVTDTQYF
TRBV19	many	TRBD1	TRBJ2-1	TGTGCCAGTACTCTGACAGGGGGCTCCTACAATGAGCAGTTCTTC	CASTLTGGSYNEQFF
TRBV4-2	few	-	TRBJ1-4	TGTGCCAGCAGCCAAGACCTGAAGGGTAATGAAAAACTGTTTTTT	CASSQDLKGNEKLFF
TRBV5-1	few	-	TRBJ1-3	TGCGCCAGCAGCTTGGGGTCGTTTGGAAACACCATATATTTT	CASSLGSFGNTIYF
TRBV5-1	few	TRBD2	TRBJ2-4	TGCGCCAGCAGCCTAGCGGGAGGGGAGGGGAACATTCAGTACTTC	CASSLAGGEGNIQYF
TRBV7-2	many	-	TRBJ2-3	TGTGCCAGCAGCCCCCAACGATACACAGATACGCAGTATTTT	CASSPQRYTDTQYF
TRBV4-3	few	TRBD2	TRBJ2-5	TGCGCCAGCAGCCAGAGAGGACTAGCGGGGCAAGAGACCCAGTACTTC	CASSQRGLAGQETQYF
TRBV4-2	few	TRBD1	TRBJ1-4	TGTGCCAGCAGCCAAGACACCGGGACAGGGGGGGAAAAACTGTTTTTT	CASSQDTGTGGEKLFF
TRBV28	-	-	TRBJ1-1	TGTGCCAGCAGTTTGAGGCAGTTGAACACTGAAGCTTTCTTT	CASSLRQLNTEAFF